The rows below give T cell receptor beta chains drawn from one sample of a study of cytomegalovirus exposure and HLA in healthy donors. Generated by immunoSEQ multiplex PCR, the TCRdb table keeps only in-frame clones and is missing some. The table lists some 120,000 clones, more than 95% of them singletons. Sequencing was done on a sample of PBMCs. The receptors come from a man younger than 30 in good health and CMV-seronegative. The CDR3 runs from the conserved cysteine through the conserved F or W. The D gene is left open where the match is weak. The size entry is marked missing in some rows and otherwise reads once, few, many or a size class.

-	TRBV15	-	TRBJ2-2	TGTGCCACCAGCAGCGGGAACACCGGGGAGCTGTTTTTT	CATSSGNTGELFF
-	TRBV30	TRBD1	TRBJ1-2	TGTGCCTGGAGTGTTGACAGGGGGGCCTATGGCTACACCTTC	CAWSVDRGAYGYTF
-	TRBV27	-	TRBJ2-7	TGTGCCAGCAGTTTTGACAGAGCCTACGAGCAGTACTTC	CASSFDRAYEQYF
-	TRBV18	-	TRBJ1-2	TGTGCCAGCTCACCAGTTTCTTTTGAACGGGGAAATCGGTATGGCTACACCTTC	CASSPVSFERGNRYGYTF
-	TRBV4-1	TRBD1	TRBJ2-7	TGCGCCAGCAGCCATCCCGGGACAGCCTACGAGCAGTACTTC	CASSHPGTAYEQYF
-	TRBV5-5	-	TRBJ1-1	TGTGCCAGCAGCCTGACCGGACAGTTCAACACTGAAGCTTTCTTT	CASSLTGQFNTEAFF
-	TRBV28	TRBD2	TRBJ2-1	TGTGCCAGCAGTTTTCGAGGGGGACTAGCGGGAGAGAGTGAGCAGTTCTTC	CASSFRGGLAGESEQFF
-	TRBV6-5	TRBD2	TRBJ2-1	TGTGCCAGCAGTTACTCCGGACTAGCGGTTAATGAGCAGTTCTTC	CASSYSGLAVNEQFF
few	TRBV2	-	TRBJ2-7	TGTGCCAGCAGCGGGGGACAGACCGAGCAGTACTTC	CASSGGQTEQYF
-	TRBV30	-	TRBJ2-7	TGTGCCTGGAACCCCGGGACTGCCTACGAGCAGTACTTC	CAWNPGTAYEQYF
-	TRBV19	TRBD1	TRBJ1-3	TGTGCCAGCTTGACAGGGGACCTCTCTGGAAACACCATATATTTT	CASLTGDLSGNTIYF
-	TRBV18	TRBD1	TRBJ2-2	TGTGCCAGCTCACCGGCAGCAGGGGGCGCCTCCGCCGGGGAGCTGTTTTTT	CASSPAAGGASAGELFF
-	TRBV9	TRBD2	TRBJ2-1	TGTGCCAGCAGCGAGAGCGGGAGTACCTACAATGAGCAGTTCTTC	CASSESGSTYNEQFF
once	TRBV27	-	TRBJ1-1	TGTGCCAGCAGTTTAGGAGGGTGGGGCACTGAAGCTTTCTTT	CASSLGGWGTEAFF
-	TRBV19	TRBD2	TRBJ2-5	TGTGCCAGTAGTCCCGGACTAGCCGGAGGGGAGACCCAGTACTTC	CASSPGLAGGETQYF
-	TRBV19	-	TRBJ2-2	TGTGCCAGTAGGAGAGGACAGTATTCCACCGGGGAGCTGTTTTTT	CASRRGQYSTGELFF
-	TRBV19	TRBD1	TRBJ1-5	TGTGCCAGTAGTTTGGGACAGGTCCTCAATCAGCCCCAGCATTTT	CASSLGQVLNQPQHF
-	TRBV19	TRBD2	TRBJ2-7	TGTGCCAGTAGTATTGGGGGACTAGCGTGGGAGCAGTACTTC	CASSIGGLAWEQYF
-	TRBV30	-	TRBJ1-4	TGTGCCTGGAGTGTACAACGGGGAACTAATGAAAAACTGTTTTTT	CAWSVQRGTNEKLFF
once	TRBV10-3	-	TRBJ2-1	TGTGCCATCAGTGAGGAGGCCCGGTCTGAATGGGACAATGAGCAGTTCTTC	CAISEEARSEWDNEQFF
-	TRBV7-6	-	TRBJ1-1	TGTGCCAGCAGCTTAGCTCTGGGCAGGAACACTGAAGCTTTCTTT	CASSLALGRNTEAFF
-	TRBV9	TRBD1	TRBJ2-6	TGTGCCAGCAGCCCCTCGACAGGGGTGAGCTCTGGGGCCAACGTCCTGACTTTC	CASSPSTGVSSGANVLTF
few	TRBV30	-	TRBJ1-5	TGTGCCTGTACTGGGGGGGGTGGTCAGCCCCAGCATTTT	CACTGGGGQPQHF
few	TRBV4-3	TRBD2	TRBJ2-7	TGCGCCAGCAGCCAAGATAGCGGGAGCGACGAGCAGTACTTC	CASSQDSGSDEQYF
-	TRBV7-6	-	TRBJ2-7	TGTGCCAGCCAAGCGTCAACCTCTTACGAGCAGTACTTC	CASQASTSYEQYF
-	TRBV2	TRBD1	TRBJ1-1	TGTGCCAGCAGGAGACAGGGGGTGAACACTGAAGCTTTCTTT	CASRRQGVNTEAFF
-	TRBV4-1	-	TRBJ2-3	TGCGCCAGCAGCCATCAGTTGGATACGCAGTATTTT	CASSHQLDTQYF
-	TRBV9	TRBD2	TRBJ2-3	TGTGCCAGCAGCTCAAGACGGGGGGACACAGATACGCAGTATTTT	CASSSRRGDTDTQYF
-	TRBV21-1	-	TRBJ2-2	TGTGCCAGCAGCAAAGAAAGAAACGGGAGTAGTACCGGGGAGCTGTTTTTT	CASSKERNGSSTGELFF
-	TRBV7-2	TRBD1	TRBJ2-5	TGTGCCAGCCGTCCGACAGGGGGAGGGGAGACCCAGTACTTC	CASRPTGGGETQYF
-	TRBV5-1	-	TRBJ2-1	TGCGCCAGCAGCTTGGTTACTAGTGGATTGGGGAATGAGCAGTTCTTC	CASSLVTSGLGNEQFF
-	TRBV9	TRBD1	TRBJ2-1	TGTGCCAGCAGCGTAGGTGGGACAGGGGGCGTCGGGGAGCAGTTCTTC	CASSVGGTGGVGEQFF
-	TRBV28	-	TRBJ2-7	TGTGCCAGCGGCTCCCCCCCGGCGGCTATCGAGCAGTACTTC	CASGSPPAAIEQYF
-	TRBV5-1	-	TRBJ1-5	TGCGCCAGCAGCTTGGGAGGGATAGGTCAGCCCCAGCATTTT	CASSLGGIGQPQHF